This entry describes one T cell receptor (beta chain). No cognate antigen has been identified for it. Per-nucleotide qualities are absent, and no much larger clonotype sits a single base away. Interpreted using the paper, the time point label stands for: about 28 days (+/-7) after the second vaccine dose. AZD1222 recipients whose second dose came at about 4 weeks and those whose second dose came at about 12 weeks were combined into one group, since spike-specific TCR depth and breadth did not differ between the two schedules. Vaccinee samples were obtained from the UK trials COV001 and COV002, which included a single-blind randomized controlled phase 2/3 trial of AZD1222 (ChAdOx1 nCoV-19) in healthy adults. Trial participant PBMC samples were collected at day 0 and day 28 after the second dose for TCRbeta chain sequencing. This entry is derived from a study of T cell responses to AZD1222 COVID-19 vaccine (dated by TCRdb to 2020 to 2022). In terms of the full investigation: TCR sequencing covered some 250 trial participants: about 210 given two doses of AZD1222 and 26 given two doses of MenACWY control vaccine. Trial participants were enrolled by age into 18-55, 56-69 and 70-plus year subgroups, with roughly 160, 29 and 62 TCR-sequenced participants respectively. What the study reported, not specific to this receptor: Vaccine-associated CD4 TCRs spanned the whole spike protein, with dominant responses in regions 160-218 and 743-854. After two AZD1222 doses, spike-specific TCR breadth and depth were significantly higher than at day 0 and than in MenACWY recipients. Because no samples from the day 14 peak response were available, repertoires could be characterized only after the peak T cell response. Reportedly, close to half of the unique spike-specific TCRs recognized epitopes lying outside the regions that are mutated in the B.1.351 and B.1.1.7 variants. The 56-69-year group was small, and its depth increase did not reach significance, likely because of low power. Participants were mostly white British and included more females than males, and it was suggested by the authors that clonal diversity may have been underestimated. Only six AZD1222 recipients were SARS-CoV-2 seropositive at baseline, limiting conclusions about previously exposed vaccinees.

CDR1 and CDR2 are drawn from the germline V gene (reference sequence): GTSNPN, SVGIG. From its cysteine to its phenylalanine, the CDR3 spans 12 amino acids. The DNA shown is the 36-base CDR3, in frame from base 1. Deletion took 0 bases off V and 3 bases off J, with a span of 6 bases between the germline ends. The CDR3 regions of human TCRbeta chains were subjected to immunosequencing. The study's own analysis went as follows. Repertoire TCRs were matched against a reference library of SARS-CoV-2-specific TCRs generated with the MIRA antigen-specificity platform. Breadth meant the fraction of unique TCRs that were SARS-CoV-2-associated, whereas depth meant the fraction of total T cells that were SARS-CoV-2-associated. Using the MIRA data, each spike-specific TCR was assigned both to the spike region to which the TCR was reactive and to a CD4 or CD8 class. Log10-transformed breadth and depth values were compared by one-way ANOVA with Sidak's multiple comparisons tests. The source is immuneACCESS, and TCRdb retained only in-frame sequences with V and J called. Part of the clones is not carried over; for the studies checked, unresolved V genes explain less than half of this, and the remainder is unexplained. V, J and clone size were drawn from that table, and D and trimming were deduced from the DNA. This sample lists about 35,000 clones; about nine tenths were detected once. The top ten constitute 9.5% to 11% of the sample.

This TCR was recovered from an adult who received the AZD1222 COVID-19 vaccine. The sample was peripheral blood, taken 28 days after the second AZD1222 dose. The chain uses TRBV30 and TRBJ2-7, with no reliable assignment of the D segment. The CDR3 region: CAWSVRYYEQYF. The DNA sequence is TGTGCCTGGAGTGTCCGCTACTACGAGCAGTACTTC.